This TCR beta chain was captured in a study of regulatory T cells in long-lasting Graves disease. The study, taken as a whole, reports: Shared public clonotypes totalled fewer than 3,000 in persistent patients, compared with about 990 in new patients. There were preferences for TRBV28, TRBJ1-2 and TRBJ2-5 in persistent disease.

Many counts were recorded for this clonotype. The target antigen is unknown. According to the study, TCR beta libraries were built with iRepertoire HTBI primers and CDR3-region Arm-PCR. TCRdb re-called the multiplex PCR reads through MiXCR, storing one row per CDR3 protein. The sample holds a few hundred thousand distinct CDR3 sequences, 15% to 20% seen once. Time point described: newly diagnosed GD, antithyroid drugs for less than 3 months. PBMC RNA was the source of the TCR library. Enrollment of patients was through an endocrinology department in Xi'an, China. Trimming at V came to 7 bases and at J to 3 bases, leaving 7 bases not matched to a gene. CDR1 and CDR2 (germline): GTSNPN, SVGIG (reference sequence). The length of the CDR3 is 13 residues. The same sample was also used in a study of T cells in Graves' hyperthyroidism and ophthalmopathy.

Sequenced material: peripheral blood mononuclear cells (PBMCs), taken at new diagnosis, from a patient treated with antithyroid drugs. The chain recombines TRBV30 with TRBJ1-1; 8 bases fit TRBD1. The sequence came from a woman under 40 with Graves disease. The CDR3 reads CAFRTGYDTEAFF. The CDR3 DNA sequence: TGTGCCTTCAGGACAGGGTATGACACTGAAGCTTTCTTT.